This is a list of T cell receptor beta chains from one sample in a study of regulatory T cells in long-lasting Graves disease. MiXCR, run by TCRdb on the multiplex PCR reads, gives a single entry per CDR3 protein. The table has around 400,000 distinct CDR3 sequences, 15% seen once; the top ten hold approximately 7.8%. This sample was shared with a second study, whose subject was T cells in Graves' hyperthyroidism and ophthalmopathy.

The specimen comprised peripheral blood mononuclear cells (PBMCs), sampled at new diagnosis, from a patient treated with antithyroid drugs. Receptor source: a middle-aged woman with Graves disease. The CDR3 runs from the conserved cysteine through the conserved F or W.

CASSPPGSGNTIYF	TRBV18
CASRDGTSGTYNEQFF	TRBV19
CSARTGAGVSTGELFF	TRBV20-1
CASSKTGFYGYTF	TRBV6-1
CASSFLSGTSGTDTQYF	TRBV12-3/TRBV12-4
CASSKPGLAGDNADTQYF	TRBV7-9
CASSPESRTGYFSPLHF	TRBV7-8
CASSTRAGYAYEQFF	TRBV28
CASSLTATDTQYF	TRBV11-3
CASRRASSYEQYF	TRBV2
CSARGQNRGEQFF	TRBV20-1
CASSTSGSLDEQYF	TRBV27
CASSWGGGTYNEQFF	TRBV7-9
CASSQGLAGYEQYF	TRBV3-1
CASSLVGSDTQYF	TRBV28